Presented here are 12 T cell receptor beta chains from one specimen sequenced in a study of early T cells in non-severe SARS-CoV-2 infection. Each CDR3 protein gets one entry after TCRdb re-called the 5' RACE reads with MiXCR. The profile shows more than 20,000 distinct CDR3 sequences, 4% to 5.5% of them singletons. Sequencing was carried out using whole blood. These TCRs come from an adult who was a healthcare worker with PCR-confirmed SARS-CoV-2 infection or an uninfected control (not recorded which).

This clonotype has only a few counts. The genes are TRBV11-2 and TRBJ2-7, with TRBD2 matching 10 bases. J was trimmed by 6 bases and V by 2 bases; bases with no gene match: 7. The germline V gene encodes CDR1 SGHAT and CDR2 FQNNGV. CDR3 length: 15 residues. Written as DNA, the CDR3 is TGTGCCAGCAGCTTAAGGACTAGCGGAAGGGGCGAGCAGTACTTC. Amino acid sequence: CASSLRTSGRGEQYF.

This clonotype came up many times. The chain links TRBV7-2 to TRBJ2-7; D uncertain. The V gene's germline CDR1 is SGHTA and CDR2 FQGNSA. The CDR3 loop spans 15 amino acids. The V end lost 6 bases, the J end lost 7 bases, and 22 bases lay between the germline ends. The DNA of the CDR3 is TGTGCCAGCAGGGAGTGGGTCACTAATTCTTGGGAGCAGTACTTC. The encoded protein is CASREWVTNSWEQYF. Together with reference TRBV7-2 and TRBJ2-7, the CDR3 gives the full variable domain: GAGVSQSPSNKVTEKGKDVELRCDPISGHTALYWYRQSLGQGLEFLIYFQGNSAPDKSGLPSDRFSAERTGGSVSTLTIQRTQQEDSAVYLCASREWVTNSWEQYFGPGTRLTVT.

The V call is TRBV20-1, the J call TRBJ1-2; D is ambiguous. Germline V gives CDR1 DFQATT, CDR2 SNEGSKA (reference sequence). V lost 8 bases, J lost 6 bases, and 10 bases lay in between. The CDR3 has 10 residues. For the CDR3, the DNA is TGCAGTCCATTTTTGGATGGCTACACCTTC. Translating gives CSPFLDGYTF.

This clonotype was recorded many times. V is TRBV25-1 and J is TRBJ2-2; D remains ambiguous. The V end lost 4 bases, the J end lost 4 bases, and 7 bases lay between the germline ends. Germline CDR1 is MGHDK and CDR2 is SYGVNS. The CDR3 sequence is 13 residues long. In DNA form, the CDR3 reads TGTGCCAGCAGTGGGTACGCCACCGGGGAGCTGTTTTTT. Amino acids: CASSGYATGELFF. The full variable domain, completed using reference TRBV25-1 and TRBJ2-2, is EADIYQTPRYLVIGTGKKITLECSQTMGHDKMYWYQQDPGMELHLIHYSYGVNSTEKGDLSSESTVSRIRTEHFPLTLESARPSHTSQYLCASSGYATGELFFGEGSRLTVL.

Ten or more counts support this clonotype. The chain carries TRBV7-6 and TRBJ2-3; 9 nucleotides match TRBD2. CDR1 and CDR2 from the germline V gene are SGHVS and FNYEAQ. The CDR3 loop spans 15 amino acids. After removal of 5 bases from V and 8 bases from J, the junction contained 11 bases not matched to a gene. This CDR3 is CASSQDSGRGSTQYF. The CDR3 region has the DNA TGTGCCAGCAGCCAAGATAGCGGGAGAGGTTCTACGCAGTATTTT.

This clonotype was detected many times. V usage is TRBV10-2 and J usage is TRBJ1-5; D gene ambiguous. The CDR3 spans 13 residues. With 5 bases removed from V and 6 bases from J, the gap between germline ends came to 11 bases. Germline loops: CDR1 WSHSY, CDR2 SAAADI. The chain's CDR3 is CASSSSLGQPQHF. CDR3 nucleotides: TGCGCCAGCAGTTCATCCTTGGGTCAGCCCCAGCATTTT.

This clonotype was observed many times. The chain combines TRBV2 with TRBJ1-5, with D hard to call. Trimming stripped 4 bases from V and 0 bases from J, with 10 bases between. The CDR3 is 15 amino acids. Germline CDR1 and CDR2: SNHLY and FYNNEI. As DNA, the CDR3 is TGTGCCAGCAGTGTGCAAACGAATAGCAATCAGCCCCAGCATTTT. Protein: CASSVQTNSNQPQHF.

The table lists this clonotype with many counts. The chain is built from TRBV7-6 and TRBJ2-3; a weak D match, TRBD1 (7 bases). CDR3 length: 15 amino acids. Germline V gene data show CDR1 as SGHVS and CDR2 as FNYEAQ. V was clipped by 1 base and J by 4 bases, with 12 bases between them. This chain's CDR3 is CASSLGTGGPDTQYF. The CDR3 DNA sequence: TGTGCCAGCAGCTTAGGGACAGGAGGGCCAGATACGCAGTATTTT.

This clonotype is medium-sized (0.01 to 0.1%). This chain links TRBV2 with TRBJ2-1; unclear D gene. Germline assignment: CDR1 SNHLY and CDR2 FYNNEI. Trimming pared 8 bases from V and 0 bases from J, leaving 5 bases between. This CDR3 region has 12 residues. The CDR3 DNA is TGTGCCAGCCTGGGCTCCTACAATGAGCAGTTCTTC. It is translated as CASLGSYNEQFF.

Notes on this clonotype: This may arise from a read error, as a much more abundant clone is one base away. The J gene is TRBJ1-2, the V gene TRBV5-1, with D hard to call. CDR1 and CDR2 from the germline V gene are SGHRS and YFSETQ. The CDR3 totals 13 residues. Trimming cost V 4 bases and J 6 bases, with 13 bases left between them. The CDR3 region is CASSADRPNGYTF. The DNA for the CDR3 is TGCGCCAGCAGCGCAGACCGTCCCAATGGCTACACCTTC.

This clonotype was recorded at least ten times. V is TRBV12-3 or TRBV12-4 and J is TRBJ2-3; 7 nucleotides match TRBD2. Trimming took 3 bases from V and 2 from J; bases not matched to a gene: 20. The CDR3 covers 20 residues. The CDR3 loop is CASSFRSMAGAGGYTDTQYF. The CDR3 DNA reads as TGTGCCAGCAGTTTCCGGTCCATGGCGGGAGCTGGGGGGTACACAGATACGCAGTATTTT.

This clonotype was detected many times. V is TRBV10-3 and J is TRBJ2-5; 11 positions agree with TRBD2. The CDR3 is 14 amino acids. Germline trimming cut 9 bases from V and 1 base from J; bases unmatched to any gene: 4. CDR1 is ENHRY, CDR2 SYGVKD, per germline. CDR3 residues: CAITSGRGQETQYF. CDR3 bases: TGTGCCATTACTAGCGGGAGAGGCCAAGAGACCCAGTACTTC.